These T cell receptor beta chains were read from a single sample in a study of tumor-infiltrating lymphocytes in primary liver carcinoma. TCRdb re-derived calls from the multiplex PCR reads in MiXCR, one entry per CDR3 protein. The sample lists around 330,000 distinct CDR3 sequences; 60% to 80% were seen once. What was sequenced was peripheral blood. These receptors all come from a man between 35 and 55 years old with primary liver carcinoma and hepatitis B virus infection. Both conserved end residues are part of each CDR3. A D gene is named only where the DNA matches it firmly. Only some rows state a clone size, as once, few, many or a class for expanded clones.

v_gene,d_gene,j_gene,abundance,CDR3nt,CDR3aa
TRBV24-1,NA,TRBJ2-4,NA,TGTGCCACCTCCGCGGGAAACATTCAGTACTTC,CATSAGNIQYF
TRBV10-3,TRBD1,TRBJ1-2,many,TGTGCCATCAGTCCGGGACAGGGCTTCTATGGCTACACCTTC,CAISPGQGFYGYTF
TRBV29-1,NA,TRBJ2-1,many,TGCAGCGGTGATAGATATCTAAGTGAGCAGTTCTTC,CSGDRYLSEQFF
TRBV5-5,NA,TRBJ2-3,NA,TGTGCCAGCACCAAGATCGGACTATCTACAGATACGCATTATTTT,CASTKIGLSTDTHYF
TRBV6-1,NA,TRBJ1-5,NA,TGTGCCAGCAACGAAGCGGGACACTCTAATCAGACCCAGCATTTT,CASNEAGHSNQTQHF
TRBV6-6,NA,TRBJ1-1,NA,TGTGCCAGCATTCTACAGGGCCCTAACTCTGAAGCTTTCTTT,CASILQGPNSEAFF
TRBV6-5,NA,TRBJ2-1,NA,TGTGCCAGCGGTTACCTACCGAGATCCTACAATGAGCAGTTCTTC,CASGYLPRSYNEQFF
TRBV30,TRBD1,TRBJ2-1,NA,TGTGCCTGGAGTCGGACAGGCAAACTCTACAATGAGCAGTTCTTC,CAWSRTGKLYNEQFF
TRBV10-2,TRBD2,TRBJ2-3,few,TGCGCCAGCAAGGGACTATTTGATACGCAGTATTTT,CASKGLFDTQYF
TRBV6-1,NA,TRBJ1-1,NA,TGTGCCAGCAGCGCTAAGGGCAGATTAAGCACTGAAGCTTTCTTT,CASSAKGRLSTEAFF
TRBV4-1,TRBD2,TRBJ2-1,many,TGCGCCAGCAGCCAAGATCCAGGGACTAGCGGGAGATCGGGGCAGTTCTTC,CASSQDPGTSGRSGQFF
TRBV5-1,NA,TRBJ2-1,NA,TGCGCCAGCAGCCTGGCGGTGGGTTCCCGTAGTCGTGAGCAGTTCTTC,CASSLAVGSRSREQFF
TRBV4-2,TRBD2,TRBJ2-3,NA,TGTGTCAGCAGCCAAGATTTTGGGACTAGGGGCGGTACGCAGTATTTT,CVSSQDFGTRGGTQYF
TRBV5-5,NA,TRBJ1-5,NA,TGTGCCAACAGCGCGGACTGGAATCGGCCCCAGCATTTT,CANSADWNRPQHF
TRBV28,TRBD2,TRBJ2-3,NA,TGTGCCAGCACGCAGACTAGCGGGCCTAGGGAACACACAGATACGCAGTATTTT,CASTQTSGPREHTDTQYF
TRBV6-1,TRBD1,TRBJ1-1,few,TGTGCCAGCAGTGGACGAGGACAGGGGTTTTCCATGAACACTGAAGCTTTCTTT,CASSGRGQGFSMNTEAFF
TRBV7-9,TRBD2,TRBJ2-1,many,TGTGCCAGCAGCTCGGGACTAGCGGGAAAGGTATACAATGAGCAGTTCTTC,CASSSGLAGKVYNEQFF
TRBV5-1,TRBD1,TRBJ1-2,once,TGCGTCAGCAGCGACTCCGGACAGGACTATGGCTACACCTTC,CVSSDSGQDYGYTF
TRBV5-1,NA,TRBJ2-2,once,TGCGCCAGCAGCCTGGCCCCTCACACCAGGGAGCTGTTTTTT,CASSLAPHTRELFF
TRBV4-2,NA,TRBJ2-3,once,TGTGCCAGCAGCCAAGAATGGGGGGCAGCTAGCATAGATGCGCAGTATTTT,CASSQEWGAASIDAQYF
TRBV5-1,NA,TRBJ2-5,once,TGCGCCAGCAGCTTGATGAAGGGAGTCCAAGAGACCCAGTACTTC,CASSLMKGVQETQYF
TRBV7-9,NA,TRBJ2-5,NA,TGTGCCAGCAGCCGCTCGGGGGACCCTGGGGAGACCCAGTACTTC,CASSRSGDPGETQYF
TRBV10-3,NA,TRBJ2-7,NA,TGTGCCATCAGTGAGTCGAGTCAGGAAAACGAGCAGTACTTC,CAISESSQENEQYF
TRBV2,NA,TRBJ2-5,once,TGTGCCAGCAGGTTTTATGAGACCCAGTACTTC,CASRFYETQYF
TRBV29-1,TRBD2,TRBJ2-1,NA,TGCAACGTCGCCGGACTAGCGGGAATCGGTGATCAATTCTTC,CNVAGLAGIGDQFF
TRBV25-1,NA,TRBJ2-3,NA,TGTGCCAGCAGTGTGACAGGCTTCGCTAGCACAGATACGCAGTATTTT,CASSVTGFASTDTQYF
TRBV6-8,NA,TRBJ1-1,NA,TGTGCCAGCAGTCACTCGACAGTGAACACTGAAGCTTTCTTT,CASSHSTVNTEAFF
TRBV11-2,NA,TRBJ2-3,NA,TGTGCCAGCAGCTTAGGGTGCAGCGCAGATACGCGGTATTTT,CASSLGCSADTRYF
TRBV6-5,NA,TRBJ2-7,many,TGTGCCAGCAGTTCCTCCCGGGAAGGGAACGAGCAGTACTTC,CASSSSREGNEQYF
TRBV4-1,NA,TRBJ1-1,NA,TGCGCCAGCAGCCACCCCCAGAGATTGAACACTGAAGCTTTCTTT,CASSHPQRLNTEAFF
TRBV9,TRBD1,TRBJ2-1,NA,TGTGCAAGCAGCGTAGGGACAGGGTTTGACAATGAGCAGTTCTTC,CASSVGTGFDNEQFF
TRBV12-3/TRBV12-4,NA,TRBJ1-5,NA,TGTGTCAGCAGTCAGAAACTTGGTCAGCCCCAGCATTTT,CVSSQKLGQPQHF
TRBV29-1,TRBD1,TRBJ1-4,many,TGCAGCGCGGGACAGCAAAATGAAAAACTGTTTTTT,CSAGQQNEKLFF
TRBV5-1,NA,TRBJ2-2,NA,TGCGCCAGCAGCTCAGGACAAGTCACCGGGGAGCTGTTTTTT,CASSSGQVTGELFF
TRBV5-4,NA,TRBJ1-1,NA,TGTGCCAGCAGCTTCGGCGGGAGACGGAACACTGAAGCCTTCTTT,CASSFGGRRNTEAFF
TRBV5-1,TRBD2,TRBJ2-7,NA,TGCGCCAGCAGCTTGGCTCAGCGGGAGAGCGAGCAGTACTTC,CASSLAQRESEQYF
TRBV11-3,NA,TRBJ2-1,NA,TGTGCCAGCAGCTTAGATCAAGGCTCCTATAATAAGCAGTTCTTC,CASSLDQGSYNKQFF
TRBV11-2,NA,TRBJ2-2,few,TGTGCCAGCAGCTTATTTTCACAGGGTACCGGGGAGCTGTTTTTT,CASSLFSQGTGELFF
TRBV6-1,TRBD1,TRBJ2-1,many,TGTGCCAGCAGTTGGGGACAGATCAATGAGCAGTTCTTC,CASSWGQINEQFF
TRBV28,NA,TRBJ1-5,few,TGTGCCAGCGGGATTTCCCAGGGACGGGGTCAGCCCCAGCATTTT,CASGISQGRGQPQHF
TRBV10-3,NA,TRBJ2-5,many,TGTGCCATCAGTGAAAGTACAGGGTTAGAGACCCAGTACTTC,CAISESTGLETQYF